The 6 T cell receptor beta chains below were found in one sample sequenced in a study of shared clonotypes between healthy human individuals. Naive-designated CD8 cells lacked CD45RO, were positively enriched for CCR7, and omitted terminally differentiated effector memory CD45RA+ cells. Sequenced by immunoSEQ multiplex PCR; TCRdb stores in-frame clones only, minus some. Here the sample spans about 2.1 million clones, 93% being singletons. Sequencing was carried out using naive CD8+ T cells from PBMCs. All receptors derive from a man younger than 35 in good health. Some clones in this sample may be carry-over from other donors' samples.

This sequence joins TRBV27 and TRBJ1-2; TRBD1 matches 7 bases. Per germline, CDR1 MNHEY and CDR2 SMNVEV (reference sequence). This CDR3 comprises 17 residues. Trimming removed 2 bases from V and 6 bases from J; junction bases left unmatched: 15. Here the CDR3 DNA reads TGTGCCAGCAGTTTACTGGGGAATTCCGGGACAGAAGATGGCTACACCTTC. It yields the protein CASSLLGNSGTEDGYTF.

The chain links TRBV27 to TRBJ2-7; TRBD1 matches at 12 bases. The germline gives CDR1 MNHEY, CDR2 SMNVEV (reference sequence). The junction had 11 bases not matched to a gene; V was cut back by 4 bases and J by 7 bases. This CDR3 contains 16 residues. CDR3 in amino acids: CASSWIPGQGAREQYF. In DNA, the CDR3 is TGTGCCAGCAGTTGGATACCGGGACAGGGGGCTCGGGAGCAGTACTTC.

J is TRBJ2-7 and V is TRBV29-1, with a weak D call TRBD2 (6 bases). CDR1 SQVTM and CDR2 ANQGSEA come from the germline V gene. Trimming shortened V by 5 bases and J by 2 bases, and 16 bases separated the two germline ends. CDR3 size: 14 residues. CDR3 DNA: TGCAGCGTTATTCCGTGGGAGGTAACCTACGAGCAGTACTTC. Encoded protein: CSVIPWEVTYEQYF.

The V and J genes are TRBV27 and TRBJ2-7; TRBD1 might be the D (6 bases). This CDR3 region has 14 residues. Deletions cut 6 bases from V and 0 bases from J, with 12 bases between. Looked up from germline, CDR1 is MNHEY and CDR2 is SMNVEV (reference sequence). As DNA, the CDR3 is TGTGCCAGCAGGGACAGACTTCGCTCCTACGAGCAGTACTTC. This translates into CASRDRLRSYEQYF.

This clone was recorded once. The V gene is TRBV27, the J gene TRBJ2-2, with D unclear. This CDR3 has 13 residues. Germline values: CDR1 MNHEY, CDR2 SMNVEV (reference sequence). The V and J ends lost 3 bases and 6 bases respectively, with 8 bases between them. CDR3 sequence (DNA): TGTGCCAGCAGTTTGGGAAGTGCCGGGGAGCTGTTTTTT. Its translation: CASSLGSAGELFF.

The J gene is TRBJ2-7, the V gene TRBV5-1, with 9 positions matching TRBD2. After removal of 0 bases from V and 0 bases from J, the junction contained 4 bases not matched to a gene. Germline V CDR1 and CDR2: SGHRS, YFSETQ. This CDR3 has 16 amino acids. CDR3 residues: CASSLEEREASYEQYF. The CDR3 DNA follows: TGCGCCAGCAGCTTGGAAGAGCGGGAGGCCTCCTACGAGCAGTACTTC.